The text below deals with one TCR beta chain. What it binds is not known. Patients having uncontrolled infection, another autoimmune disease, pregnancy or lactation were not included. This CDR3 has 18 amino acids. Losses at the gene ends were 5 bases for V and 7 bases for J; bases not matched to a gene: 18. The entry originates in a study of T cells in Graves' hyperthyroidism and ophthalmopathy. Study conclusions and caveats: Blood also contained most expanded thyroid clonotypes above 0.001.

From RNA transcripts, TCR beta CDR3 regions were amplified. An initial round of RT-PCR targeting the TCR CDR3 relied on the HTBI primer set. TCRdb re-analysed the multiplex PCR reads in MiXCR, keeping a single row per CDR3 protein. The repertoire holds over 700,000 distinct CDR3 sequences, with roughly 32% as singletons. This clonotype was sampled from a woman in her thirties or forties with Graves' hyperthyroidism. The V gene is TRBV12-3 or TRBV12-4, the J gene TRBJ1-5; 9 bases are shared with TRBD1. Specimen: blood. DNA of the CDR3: TGTGCCAGCAGTCTGTCCCTTCGGGGGACAGGGTTTGAGCAGCCCCAGCATTTT. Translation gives CASSLSLRGTGFEQPQHF.